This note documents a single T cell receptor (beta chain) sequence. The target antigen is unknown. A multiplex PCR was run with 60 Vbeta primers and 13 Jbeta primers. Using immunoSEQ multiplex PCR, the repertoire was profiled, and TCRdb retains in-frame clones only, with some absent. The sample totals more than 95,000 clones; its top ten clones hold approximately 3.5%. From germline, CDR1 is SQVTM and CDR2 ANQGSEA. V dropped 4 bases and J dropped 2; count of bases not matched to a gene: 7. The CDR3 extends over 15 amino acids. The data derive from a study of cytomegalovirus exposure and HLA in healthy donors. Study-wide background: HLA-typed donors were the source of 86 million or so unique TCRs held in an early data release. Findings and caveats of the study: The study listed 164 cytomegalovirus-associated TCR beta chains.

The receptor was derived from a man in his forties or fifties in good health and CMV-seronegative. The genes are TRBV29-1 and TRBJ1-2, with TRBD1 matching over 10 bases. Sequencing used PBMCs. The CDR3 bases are TGCAGCGTTGGAGGGGACAGGGGATTAAACTATGGCTACACCTTC. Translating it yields CSVGGDRGLNYGYTF.